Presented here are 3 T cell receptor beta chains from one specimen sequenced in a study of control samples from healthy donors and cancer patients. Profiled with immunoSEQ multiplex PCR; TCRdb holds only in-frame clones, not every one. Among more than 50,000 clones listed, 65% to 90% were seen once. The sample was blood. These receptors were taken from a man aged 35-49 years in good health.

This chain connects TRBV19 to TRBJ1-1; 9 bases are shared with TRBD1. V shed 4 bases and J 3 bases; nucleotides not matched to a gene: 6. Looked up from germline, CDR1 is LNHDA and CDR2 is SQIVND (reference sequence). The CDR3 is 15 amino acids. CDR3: CASSTDRGGDTEAFF. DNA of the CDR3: TGTGCCAGTAGTACGGACAGGGGCGGGGACACTGAAGCTTTCTTT.

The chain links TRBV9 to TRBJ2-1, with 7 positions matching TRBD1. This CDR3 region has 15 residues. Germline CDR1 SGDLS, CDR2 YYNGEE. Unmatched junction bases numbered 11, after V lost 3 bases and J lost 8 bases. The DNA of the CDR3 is TGTGCCAGCAGCGCGGGACGACAGGGACGAGATGAGCAGTTCTTC. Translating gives CASSAGRQGRDEQFF.

The CDR3 region is CASSNLYEQYF. The CDR3 DNA sequence: TGTGCCAGCAGCAACCTCTACGAGCAGTACTTC. The chain joins TRBV7-2 to TRBJ2-7; D not resolved. Trimming pared 5 bases from V and 3 bases from J, leaving 5 bases between. CDR1 is SGHTA, CDR2 FQGNSA, per germline. CDR3 length: 11 amino acids.